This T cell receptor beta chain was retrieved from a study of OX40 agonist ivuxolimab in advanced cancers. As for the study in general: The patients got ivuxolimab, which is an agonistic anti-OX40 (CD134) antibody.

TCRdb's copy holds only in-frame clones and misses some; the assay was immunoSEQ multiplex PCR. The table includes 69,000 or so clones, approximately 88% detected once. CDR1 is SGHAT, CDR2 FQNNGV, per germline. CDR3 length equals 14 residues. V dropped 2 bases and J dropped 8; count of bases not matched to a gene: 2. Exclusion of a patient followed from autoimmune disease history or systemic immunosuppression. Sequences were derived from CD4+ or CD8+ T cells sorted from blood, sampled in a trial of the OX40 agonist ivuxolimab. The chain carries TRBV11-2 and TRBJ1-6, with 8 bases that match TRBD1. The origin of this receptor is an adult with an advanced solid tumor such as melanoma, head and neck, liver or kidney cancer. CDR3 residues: CASSLTTGDSPLHF. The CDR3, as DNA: TGTGCCAGCAGCTTAACGACAGGGGATTCACCCCTCCACTTT. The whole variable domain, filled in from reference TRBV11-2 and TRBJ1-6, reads EAGVAQSPRYKIIEKRQSVAFWCNPISGHATLYWYQQILGQGPKLLIQFQNNGVVDDSQLPKDRFSAERLKGVDSTLKIQPAKLEDSAVYLCASSLTTGDSPLHFGNGTRLTVT.